This T cell receptor beta chain emerged from a study of metastatic and nonmetastatic thyroid tumors. Via MiXCR, TCRdb re-called the PCR reads. Of some 38,000 clones in the sample, less than 15% are singletons; the top ten hold around 9.5%. Every patient was untreated before thyroid surgery. This clone was counted once. Germline CDR1 is LGHDT and CDR2 is YNNKEL (reference sequence). Trimming cost V 0 bases and J 3 bases, with 12 bases left between them. The CDR3 spans 16 residues. The specimen was blood. This sequence originates from a female donor with papillary thyroid cancer or a benign thyroid nodule (not recorded which). Some clones in this sample may be carry-over from other donors' samples. The chain couples TRBV3-1 to TRBJ2-1; D gene ambiguous. For the CDR3, the DNA is TGTGCCAGCAGCCAAGACAGTTGGCAGGACTACAATGAGCAGTTCTTC. Protein product: CASSQDSWQDYNEQFF.